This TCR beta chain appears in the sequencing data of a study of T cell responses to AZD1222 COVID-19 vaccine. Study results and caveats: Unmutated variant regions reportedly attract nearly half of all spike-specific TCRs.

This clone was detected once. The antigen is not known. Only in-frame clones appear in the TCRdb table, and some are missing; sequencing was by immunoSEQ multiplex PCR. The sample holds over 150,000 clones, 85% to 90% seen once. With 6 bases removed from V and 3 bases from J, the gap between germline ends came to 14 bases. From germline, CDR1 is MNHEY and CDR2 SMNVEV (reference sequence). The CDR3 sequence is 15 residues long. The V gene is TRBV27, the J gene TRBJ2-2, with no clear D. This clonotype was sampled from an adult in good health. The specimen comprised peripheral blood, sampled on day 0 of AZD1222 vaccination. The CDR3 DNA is TGTGCCAGCAGCATGACTCGGGTAGACACCGGGGAGCTGTTTTTT. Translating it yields CASSMTRVDTGELFF.